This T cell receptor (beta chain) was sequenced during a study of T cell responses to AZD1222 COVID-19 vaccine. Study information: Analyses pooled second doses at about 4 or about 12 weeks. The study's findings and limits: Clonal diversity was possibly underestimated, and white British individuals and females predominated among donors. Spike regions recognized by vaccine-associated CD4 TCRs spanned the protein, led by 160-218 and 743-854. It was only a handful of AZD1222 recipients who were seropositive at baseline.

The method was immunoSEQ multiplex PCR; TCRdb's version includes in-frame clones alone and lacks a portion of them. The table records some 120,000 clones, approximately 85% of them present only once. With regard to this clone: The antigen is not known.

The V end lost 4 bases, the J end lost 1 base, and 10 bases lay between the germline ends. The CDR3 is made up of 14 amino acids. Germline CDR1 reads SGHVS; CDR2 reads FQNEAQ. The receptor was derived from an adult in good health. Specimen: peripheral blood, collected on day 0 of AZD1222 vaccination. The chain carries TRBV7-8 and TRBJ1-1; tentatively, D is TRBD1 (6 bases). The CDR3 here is CASSSGTPNTEAFF. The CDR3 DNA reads TGTGCCAGCAGCTCCGGGACACCGAACACTGAAGCTTTCTTT.